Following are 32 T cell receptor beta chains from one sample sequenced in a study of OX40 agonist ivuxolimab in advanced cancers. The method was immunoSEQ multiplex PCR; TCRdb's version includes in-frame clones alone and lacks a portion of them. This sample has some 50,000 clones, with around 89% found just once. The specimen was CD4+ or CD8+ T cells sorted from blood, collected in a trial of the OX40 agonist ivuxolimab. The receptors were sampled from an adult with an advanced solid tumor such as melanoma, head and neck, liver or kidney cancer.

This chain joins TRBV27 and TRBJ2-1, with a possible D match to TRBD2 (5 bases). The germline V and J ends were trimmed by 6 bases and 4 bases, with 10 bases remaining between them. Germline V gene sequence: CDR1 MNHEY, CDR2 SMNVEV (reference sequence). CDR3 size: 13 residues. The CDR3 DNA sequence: TGTGCCAGCAGCACGGGCGGGTACAATGAGCAGTTCTTC. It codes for CASSTGGYNEQFF.

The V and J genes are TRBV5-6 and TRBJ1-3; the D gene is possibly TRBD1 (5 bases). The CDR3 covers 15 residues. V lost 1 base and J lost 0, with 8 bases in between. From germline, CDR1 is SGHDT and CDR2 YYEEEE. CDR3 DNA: TGTGCCAGCAGCTTGTGGGGGGGCTCTGGAAACACCATATATTTT. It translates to CASSLWGGSGNTIYF.

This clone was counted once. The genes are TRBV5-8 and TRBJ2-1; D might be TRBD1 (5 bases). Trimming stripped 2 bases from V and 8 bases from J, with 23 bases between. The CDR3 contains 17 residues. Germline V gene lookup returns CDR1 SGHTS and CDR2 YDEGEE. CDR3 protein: CASSFSGRVSDFDEQFF. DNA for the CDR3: TGTGCCAGCAGCTTTTCGGGCAGGGTCTCGGATTTCGATGAGCAGTTCTTC.

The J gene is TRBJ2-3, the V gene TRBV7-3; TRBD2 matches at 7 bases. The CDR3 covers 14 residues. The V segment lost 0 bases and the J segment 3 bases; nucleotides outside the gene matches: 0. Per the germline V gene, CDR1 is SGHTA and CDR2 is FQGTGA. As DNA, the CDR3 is TGTGCCAGCAGCTTAACCGGGGGGACAGATACGCAGTATTTT. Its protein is CASSLTGGTDTQYF.

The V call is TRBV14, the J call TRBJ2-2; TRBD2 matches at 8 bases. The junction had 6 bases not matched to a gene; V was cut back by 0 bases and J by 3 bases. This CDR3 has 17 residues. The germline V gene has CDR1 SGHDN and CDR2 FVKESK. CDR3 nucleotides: TGTGCCAGCAGCCAAGATCTTCGCGGGAGGCACACCGGGGAGCTGTTTTTT. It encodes CASSQDLRGRHTGELFF.

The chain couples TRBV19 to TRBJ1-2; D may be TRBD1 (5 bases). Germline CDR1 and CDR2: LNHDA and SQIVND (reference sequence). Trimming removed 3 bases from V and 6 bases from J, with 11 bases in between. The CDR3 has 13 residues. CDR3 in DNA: TGTGCCAGTAGTATGGGCAGGGTTGATGGCTACACCTTC. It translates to CASSMGRVDGYTF. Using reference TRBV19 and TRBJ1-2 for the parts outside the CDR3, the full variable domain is DGGITQSPKYLFRKEGQNVTLSCEQNLNHDAMYWYRQDPGQGLRLIYYSQIVNDFQKGDIAEGYSVSREKKESFPLTVTSAQKNPTAFYLCASSMGRVDGYTFGSGTRLTVV.

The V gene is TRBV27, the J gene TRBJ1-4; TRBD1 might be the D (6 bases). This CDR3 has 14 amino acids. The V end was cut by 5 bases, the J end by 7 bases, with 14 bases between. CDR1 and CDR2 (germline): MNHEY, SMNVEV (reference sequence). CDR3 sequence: CASSPTGAGEKLFF. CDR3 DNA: TGTGCCAGCAGTCCCACGGGGGCAGGTGAAAAACTGTTTTTT.

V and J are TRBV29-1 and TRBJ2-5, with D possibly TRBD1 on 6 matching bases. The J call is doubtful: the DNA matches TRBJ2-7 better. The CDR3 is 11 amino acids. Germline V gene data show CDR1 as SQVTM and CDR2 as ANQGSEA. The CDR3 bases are TGCAGCGGTACAGGGAGTGACGAGCAGTACTTC. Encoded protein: CSGTGSDEQYF.

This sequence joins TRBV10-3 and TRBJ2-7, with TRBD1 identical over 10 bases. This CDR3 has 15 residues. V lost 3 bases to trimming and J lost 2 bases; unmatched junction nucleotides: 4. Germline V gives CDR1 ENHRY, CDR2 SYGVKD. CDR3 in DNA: TGTGCCATCAGTGATCGGGGACAGGGGACCTACGAGCAGTACTTC. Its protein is CAISDRGQGTYEQYF.

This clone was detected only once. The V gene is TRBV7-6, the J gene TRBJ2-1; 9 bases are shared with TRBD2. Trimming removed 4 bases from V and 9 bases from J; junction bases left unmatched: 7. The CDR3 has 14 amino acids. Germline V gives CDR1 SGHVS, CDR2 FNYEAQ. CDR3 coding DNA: TGTGCCAGCAGCTCTTTAGCGGGAGACATTGAGCAGTTCTTC. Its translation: CASSSLAGDIEQFF.

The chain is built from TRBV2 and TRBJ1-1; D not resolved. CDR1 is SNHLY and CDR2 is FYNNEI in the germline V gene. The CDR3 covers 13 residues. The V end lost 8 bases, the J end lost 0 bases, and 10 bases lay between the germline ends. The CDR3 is CASGKDLNTEAFF. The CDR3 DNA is TGTGCCAGCGGAAAAGACCTGAACACTGAAGCTTTCTTT. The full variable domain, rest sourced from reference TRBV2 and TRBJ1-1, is EPEVTQTPSHQVTQMGQEVILRCVPISNHLYFYWYRQILGQKVEFLVSFYNNEISEKSEIFDDQFSVERPDGSNFTLKIRSTKLEDSAMYFCASGKDLNTEAFFGQGTRLTVV.

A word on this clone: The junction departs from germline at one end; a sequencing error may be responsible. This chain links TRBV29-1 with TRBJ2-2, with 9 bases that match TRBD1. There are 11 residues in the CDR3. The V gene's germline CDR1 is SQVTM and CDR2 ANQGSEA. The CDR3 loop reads CSGYRGPRAVF. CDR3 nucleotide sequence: TGCAGCGGCTACAGGGGGCCCAGAGCTGTTTTT.

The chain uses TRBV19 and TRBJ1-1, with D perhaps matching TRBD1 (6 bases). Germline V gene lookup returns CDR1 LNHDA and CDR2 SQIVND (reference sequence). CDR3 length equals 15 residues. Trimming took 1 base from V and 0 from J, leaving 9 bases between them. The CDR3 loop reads CASSIGQALNTEAFF. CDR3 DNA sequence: TGTGCCAGTAGTATAGGACAGGCTTTGAACACTGAAGCTTTCTTT.

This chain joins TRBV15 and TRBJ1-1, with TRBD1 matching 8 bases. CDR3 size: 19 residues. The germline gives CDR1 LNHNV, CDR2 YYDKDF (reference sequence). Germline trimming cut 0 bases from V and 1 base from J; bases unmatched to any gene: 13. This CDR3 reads CATSRDSGGPFVRNTEAFF. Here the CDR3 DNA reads TGTGCCACCAGCAGAGATTCAGGGGGCCCCTTTGTTCGGAACACTGAAGCTTTCTTT.

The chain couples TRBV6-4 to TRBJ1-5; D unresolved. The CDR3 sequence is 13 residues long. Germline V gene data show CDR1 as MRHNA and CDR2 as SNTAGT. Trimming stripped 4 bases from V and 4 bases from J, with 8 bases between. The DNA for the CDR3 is TGTGCCAGCAGTGTGCGGGAAAATCAGCCCCAGCATTTT. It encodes CASSVRENQPQHF.

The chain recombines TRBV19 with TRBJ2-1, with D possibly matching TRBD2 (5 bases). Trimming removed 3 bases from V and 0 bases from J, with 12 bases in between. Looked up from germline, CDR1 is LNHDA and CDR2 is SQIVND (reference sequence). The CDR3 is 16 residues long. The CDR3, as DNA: TGTGCCAGTAGTATGTCCGGGAAAAACTCCTACAATGAGCAGTTCTTC. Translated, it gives CASSMSGKNSYNEQFF. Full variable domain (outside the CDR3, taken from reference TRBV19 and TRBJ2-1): DGGITQSPKYLFRKEGQNVTLSCEQNLNHDAMYWYRQDPGQGLRLIYYSQIVNDFQKGDIAEGYSVSREKKESFPLTVTSAQKNPTAFYLCASSMSGKNSYNEQFFGPGTRLTVL.

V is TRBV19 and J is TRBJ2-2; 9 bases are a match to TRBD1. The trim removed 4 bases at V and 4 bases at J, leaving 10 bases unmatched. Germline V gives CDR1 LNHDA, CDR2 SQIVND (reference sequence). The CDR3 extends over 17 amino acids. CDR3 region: CASSTPGQGPSTGELFF. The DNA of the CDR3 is TGTGCCAGTAGTACTCCGGGACAGGGACCTAGCACCGGGGAGCTGTTTTTT.

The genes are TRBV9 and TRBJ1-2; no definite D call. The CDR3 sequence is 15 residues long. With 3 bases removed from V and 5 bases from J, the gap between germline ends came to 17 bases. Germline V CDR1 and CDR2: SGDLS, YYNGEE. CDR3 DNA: TGTGCCAGCAGCGAGGGCAGATCCTCGAATTATGGCTACACCTTC. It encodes CASSEGRSSNYGYTF.

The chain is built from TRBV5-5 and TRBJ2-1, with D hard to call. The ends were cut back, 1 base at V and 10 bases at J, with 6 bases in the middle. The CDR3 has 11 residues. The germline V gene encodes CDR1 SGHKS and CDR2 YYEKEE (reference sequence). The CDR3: CASSLTPEQFF. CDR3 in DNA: TGTGCCAGCAGCTTGACACCCGAGCAGTTCTTC.

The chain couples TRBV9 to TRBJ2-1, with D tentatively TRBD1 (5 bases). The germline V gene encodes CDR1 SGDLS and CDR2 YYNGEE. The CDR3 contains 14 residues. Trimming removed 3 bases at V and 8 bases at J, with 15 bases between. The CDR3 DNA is TGTGCCAGCAGCGCGGCAGGGAAGTCGTATGAGCAGTTCTTC. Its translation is CASSAAGKSYEQFF.

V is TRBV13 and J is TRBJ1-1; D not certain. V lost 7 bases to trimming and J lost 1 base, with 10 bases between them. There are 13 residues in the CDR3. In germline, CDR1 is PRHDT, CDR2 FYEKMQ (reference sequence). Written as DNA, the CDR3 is TGTGCCAGCAACCCCGGATCGAACACTGAAGCTTTCTTT. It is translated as CASNPGSNTEAFF.

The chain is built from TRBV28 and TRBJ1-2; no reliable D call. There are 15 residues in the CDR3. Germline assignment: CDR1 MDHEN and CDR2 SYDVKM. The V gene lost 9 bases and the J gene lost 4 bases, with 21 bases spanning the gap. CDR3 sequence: CASSPQAVTSYGYTF. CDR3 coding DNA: TGTGCCAGTTCCCCCCAGGCAGTGACGTCCTATGGCTACACCTTC.

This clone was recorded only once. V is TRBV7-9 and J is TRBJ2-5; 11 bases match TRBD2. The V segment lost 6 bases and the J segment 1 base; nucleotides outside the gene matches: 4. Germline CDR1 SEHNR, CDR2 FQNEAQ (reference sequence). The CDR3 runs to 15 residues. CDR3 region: CASSPLAGGQETQYF. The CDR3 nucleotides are TGTGCCAGCAGTCCCCTAGCGGGGGGCCAAGAGACCCAGTACTTC.

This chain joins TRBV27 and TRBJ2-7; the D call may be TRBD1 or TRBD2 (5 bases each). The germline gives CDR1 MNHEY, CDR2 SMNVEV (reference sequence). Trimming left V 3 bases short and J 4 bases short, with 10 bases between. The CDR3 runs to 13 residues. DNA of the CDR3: TGTGCCAGCAGTTTCCGAGAGGGGTACGAGCAGTACTTC. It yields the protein CASSFREGYEQYF.

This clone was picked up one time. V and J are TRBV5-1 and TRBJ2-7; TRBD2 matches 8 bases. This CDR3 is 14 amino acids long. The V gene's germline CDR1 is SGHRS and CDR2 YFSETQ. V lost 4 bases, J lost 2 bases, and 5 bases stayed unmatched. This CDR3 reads CASSPPGGAYEQYF. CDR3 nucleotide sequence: TGCGCCAGCAGCCCCCCCGGGGGGGCCTACGAGCAGTACTTC.

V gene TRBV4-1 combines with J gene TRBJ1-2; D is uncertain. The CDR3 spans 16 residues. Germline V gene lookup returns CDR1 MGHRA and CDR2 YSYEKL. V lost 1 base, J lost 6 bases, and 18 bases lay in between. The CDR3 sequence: CASSQVMRAAANGYTF. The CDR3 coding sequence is TGCGCCAGCAGCCAAGTGATGAGGGCAGCAGCAAATGGCTACACCTTC.

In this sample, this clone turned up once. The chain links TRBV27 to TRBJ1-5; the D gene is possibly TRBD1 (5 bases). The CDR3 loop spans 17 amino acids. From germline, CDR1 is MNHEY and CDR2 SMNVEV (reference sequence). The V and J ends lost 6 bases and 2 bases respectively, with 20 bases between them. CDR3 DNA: TGTGCCAGCAGAATGGGGGGGTCTTATATCGGCAATCAGCCCCAGCATTTT. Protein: CASRMGGSYIGNQPQHF.

CDR3 sequence: CASSEATGWGNIQYF. CDR3 DNA sequence: TGTGCCAGCAGTGAAGCAACGGGGTGGGGAAACATTCAGTACTTC. V is TRBV2 and J is TRBJ2-4, with D tentatively TRBD2 (5 bases). Per the germline V gene, CDR1 is SNHLY and CDR2 is FYNNEI. CDR3 length: 15 residues. V dropped 0 bases and J dropped 6 bases, with 12 bases sitting between them.

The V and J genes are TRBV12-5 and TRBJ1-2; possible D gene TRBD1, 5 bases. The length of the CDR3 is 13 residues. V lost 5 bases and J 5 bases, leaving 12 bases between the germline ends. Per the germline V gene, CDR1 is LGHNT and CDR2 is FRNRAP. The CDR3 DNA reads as TGTGCTAGTGGTCTCGGGACGGCGTATGGCTACACCTTC. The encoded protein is CASGLGTAYGYTF.

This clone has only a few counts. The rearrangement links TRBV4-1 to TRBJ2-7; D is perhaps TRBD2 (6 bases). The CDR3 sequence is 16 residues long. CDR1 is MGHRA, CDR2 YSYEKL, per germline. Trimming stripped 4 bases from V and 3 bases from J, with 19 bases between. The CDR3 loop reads CASSLEKRENRYEQYF. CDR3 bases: TGCGCCAGCAGCCTGGAAAAACGGGAGAATCGCTACGAGCAGTACTTC.

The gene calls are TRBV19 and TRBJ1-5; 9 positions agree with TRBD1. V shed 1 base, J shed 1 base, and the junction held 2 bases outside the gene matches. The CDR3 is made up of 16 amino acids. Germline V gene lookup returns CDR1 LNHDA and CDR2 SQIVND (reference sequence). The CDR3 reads CASSIGDRGSNQPQHF. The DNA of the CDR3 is TGTGCCAGTAGTATAGGAGACAGGGGGAGCAATCAGCCCCAGCATTTT.

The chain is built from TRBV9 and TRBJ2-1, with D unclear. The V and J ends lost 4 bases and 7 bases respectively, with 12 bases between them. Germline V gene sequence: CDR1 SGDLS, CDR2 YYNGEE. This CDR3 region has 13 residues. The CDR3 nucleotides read TGTGCCAGCAGCTCGTATTCTGTTAATGAGCAGTTCTTC. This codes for CASSSYSVNEQFF. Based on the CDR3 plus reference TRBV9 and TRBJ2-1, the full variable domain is DSGVTQTPKHLITATGQRVTLRCSPRSGDLSVYWYQQSLDQGLQFLIQYYNGEERAKGNILERFSAQQFPDLHSELNLSSLELGDSALYFCASSSYSVNEQFFGPGTRLTVL.